This entry lists 26 T cell receptor beta chains sequenced from one sample in a study of technical replicates of blood from a handful of donors. Data came from immunoSEQ multiplex PCR; TCRdb stores just in-frame clones and leaves some out. The sample gives 65,000 to 80,000 clones, nearly 99% of which show up once; around 0.22% is in the top ten. Sequencing used T cells isolated from PBMCs. These receptor sequences come from a human donor in good health.

The rearrangement uses TRBV13 and TRBJ2-7; possible D gene TRBD2, 5 bases. CDR3 size: 15 residues. V lost 5 bases, J lost 0 bases, and 14 bases lay in between. The germline gives CDR1 PRHDT, CDR2 FYEKMQ (reference sequence). The CDR3 loop reads CASSPDTGLSYEQYF. In DNA, the CDR3 is TGTGCCAGCAGCCCAGACACCGGACTCTCCTACGAGCAGTACTTC.

The chain carries TRBV30 and TRBJ1-2; 8 bases fit TRBD1. Germline-derived CDR1 and CDR2 are GTSNPN and SVGIG (reference sequence). The CDR3 covers 12 residues. After removal of 0 bases from V and 13 bases from J, the junction contained 7 bases not matched to a gene. DNA for the CDR3: TGTGCCTGGAGTGTGGGAGCAGGGGGCAGCACCTTC. The encoded protein is CAWSVGAGGSTF.

The chain combines TRBV29-1 with TRBJ2-3; 12 positions agree with TRBD2. Per the germline V gene, CDR1 is SQVTM and CDR2 is ANQGSEA. V lost 1 base and J lost 0; bases outside the gene matches: 14. The CDR3 runs 20 residues. CDR3: CSVEAGTVLAGGTSTDTQYF. The CDR3 DNA sequence: TGCAGCGTTGAAGCCGGGACAGTACTAGCGGGAGGTACTAGCACAGATACGCAGTATTTT.

The V gene is TRBV11-3, the J gene TRBJ2-3; weak D call: TRBD2 (6 bases). Germline assignment: CDR1 SGHNT and CDR2 YENEEA. Trimming shortened V by 3 bases and J by 5 bases, and 15 bases separated the two germline ends. This CDR3 comprises 15 residues. The CDR3 loop is CASSFLLTGEDTQYF. CDR3 DNA: TGTGCCAGCAGCTTTCTTTTGACGGGAGAAGATACGCAGTATTTT.

This chain connects TRBV7-2 to TRBJ2-1; 9 nucleotides align to TRBD2. The CDR3 runs 16 residues. V dropped 3 bases and J dropped 0; count of bases not matched to a gene: 3. Germline values: CDR1 SGHTA, CDR2 FQGNSA. The CDR3 coding sequence is TGTGCCAGCAGCTTGTATAGCGGGAGCTCCTACAATGAGCAGTTCTTC. Protein: CASSLYSGSSYNEQFF.

The V call is TRBV19, the J call TRBJ1-2; possibly TRBD1 for D (6 bases). The V end lost 5 bases, the J end lost 5 bases, and 15 bases lay between the germline ends. The CDR3 runs 14 residues. Germline CDR1 and CDR2: LNHDA and SQIVND (reference sequence). CDR3 loop: CASSAQGEGYGYTF. In nucleotides, the CDR3 is TGTGCCAGTAGTGCACAGGGCGAGGGTTATGGCTACACCTTC.

The chain uses TRBV27 and TRBJ1-1; weak D call: TRBD1 (5 bases). V shed 5 bases and J shed 10 bases, with 11 bases lying between them. The length of the CDR3 is 11 residues. From germline, CDR1 is MNHEY and CDR2 SMNVEV (reference sequence). CDR3 sequence (DNA): TGTGCCAGCAGTAGGGGCGATGGAGCTTTCTTT. It yields the protein CASSRGDGAFF.

V usage is TRBV6-6 and J usage is TRBJ2-1; 7 bases agree with TRBD2. J gave up 5 bases and V 2 bases, and 3 bases lay outside the gene matches. Germline lookup yields CDR1 MNHNY and CDR2 SVGAGI (reference sequence). This CDR3 has 14 amino acids. CDR3 in DNA: TGTGCCAGCAGTTACCTAGCGGCCAACAATGAGCAGTTCTTC. This encodes CASSYLAANNEQFF.

The chain uses TRBV5-1 and TRBJ2-5, with 7 nucleotides matching TRBD1. V lost 2 bases, J lost 5 bases, and 0 bases stayed unmatched. Germline V gives CDR1 SGHRS, CDR2 YFSETQ. The CDR3 covers 12 residues. The CDR3 DNA reads TGCGCCAGCAGCTTACAGGGGGAGACCCAGTACTTC. Amino acids: CASSLQGETQYF.

This sequence joins TRBV19 and TRBJ2-7; TRBD1 aligns across 9 bases. Looked up from germline, CDR1 is LNHDA and CDR2 is SQIVND (reference sequence). V lost 5 bases and J lost 3; bases outside the gene matches: 8. The length of the CDR3 is 15 residues. CDR3 loop: CASSPGTGFSYEQYF. The CDR3 region has the DNA TGTGCCAGTAGTCCCGGGACAGGGTTTAGCTACGAGCAGTACTTC.

The sample holds one count of this clone. The chain joins TRBV29-1 to TRBJ1-2; TRBD1 is a possible D gene (5 bases). There are 15 residues in the CDR3. CDR1 is SQVTM and CDR2 is ANQGSEA in the germline V gene. The ends were cut back, 6 bases at V and 5 bases at J, with 22 bases in the middle. This CDR3 reads CSVQQRAGSLYGYTF. In DNA form, the CDR3 reads TGCAGCGTCCAACAGCGGGCAGGGTCCTTGTATGGCTACACCTTC.

V is TRBV28 and J is TRBJ2-5, with D perhaps TRBD1 (6 bases). This CDR3 has 14 residues. Trimming removed 4 bases from V and 3 bases from J, with 12 bases in between. Germline V CDR1 and CDR2: MDHEN, SYDVKM. The DNA for the CDR3 is TGTGCCAGCAGTTCCAGGGGTGACGAAGAGACCCAGTACTTC. Encoded protein: CASSSRGDEETQYF.

The rearrangement uses TRBV6-6 and TRBJ1-5, with D possibly TRBD1 on 6 matching bases. Germline assignment: CDR1 MNHNY and CDR2 SVGAGI (reference sequence). Trimming left V 1 base short and J 16 bases short, with 14 bases between. The CDR3 sequence is 12 residues long. The CDR3 protein is CASSYWEGGFHF. The CDR3 coding sequence is TGTGCCAGCAGTTACTGGGAAGGGGGATTCCATTTT.

V usage is TRBV6-4 and J usage is TRBJ2-3; 9 bases are a match to TRBD1. Trimming cost V 1 base and J 5 bases; bases outside gene matches: 4. This CDR3 has 15 amino acids. Germline V CDR1 and CDR2: MRHNA, SNTAGT. As DNA, the CDR3 is TGTGCCAGCAGTGACTGGACAGGGGCCCAAGATACGCAGTATTTT. Encoded protein: CASSDWTGAQDTQYF.

V is TRBV2 and J is TRBJ2-7; the D is unclear. Germline lookup yields CDR1 SNHLY and CDR2 FYNNEI. This CDR3 is 11 amino acids long. V lost 8 bases and J lost 6, with 11 bases in between. The CDR3, as DNA: TGTGCCAGCTCCCTAGGTCTCGAGCAGTACTTC. Translation gives CASSLGLEQYF.

This chain links TRBV10-1 with TRBJ2-1; D is uncertain. V gave up 3 bases and J gave up 3 bases, with 6 bases separating them. Germline V lookup: CDR1 WNHNN, CDR2 SYGVQD (reference sequence). The CDR3 is made up of 13 amino acids. The CDR3 nucleotides read TGCGCCAGCAGTGATAACAGCTACAATGAGCAGTTCTTC. Translated: CASSDNSYNEQFF.

This chain links TRBV9 with TRBJ1-2, with TRBD1 matching over 11 bases. J was trimmed by 7 bases and V by 4 bases; bases with no gene match: 12. Germline assignment: CDR1 SGDLS and CDR2 YYNGEE. The CDR3 has 16 residues. The CDR3 region is CASSTGQGAPLGGYTF. As DNA, the CDR3 is TGTGCCAGCAGCACAGGACAGGGGGCGCCGTTAGGTGGCTACACCTTC. The full variable domain, its missing parts supplied by reference TRBV9 and TRBJ1-2, is DSGVTQTPKHLITATGQRVTLRCSPRSGDLSVYWYQQSLDQGLQFLIQYYNGEERAKGNILERFSAQQFPDLHSELNLSSLELGDSALYFCASSTGQGAPLGGYTFGSGTRLTVV.

This clone was counted a single time. The chain recombines TRBV4-2 with TRBJ1-1, with D perhaps matching TRBD1 (6 bases). CDR3 size: 15 residues. The germline V gene encodes CDR1 LGHNA and CDR2 YNFKEQ. Trimming pared 1 base from V and 5 bases from J, leaving 14 bases between. The CDR3 protein is CASSQGDTLWTEAFF. Written as DNA, the CDR3 is TGTGCCAGCAGCCAAGGGGACACTTTATGGACTGAAGCTTTCTTT.

The chain carries TRBV9 and TRBJ2-1; 15 bases fit TRBD2. The ends lost 4 bases at V and 0 bases at J; junction bases unmatched: 8. The CDR3 is made up of 19 amino acids. CDR1 is SGDLS and CDR2 is YYNGEE in the germline V gene. The CDR3 sequence: CASSLGLAGGPSSYNEQFF. The CDR3 region has the DNA TGTGCCAGCAGCTTAGGACTAGCGGGAGGGCCGAGCTCCTACAATGAGCAGTTCTTC.

The V gene is TRBV27, the J gene TRBJ2-7; D is undetermined. The CDR3 has 13 residues. Deletions cut 2 bases from V and 2 bases from J, with 7 bases between. The V gene's germline CDR1 is MNHEY and CDR2 SMNVEV (reference sequence). CDR3: CASSLGRTYEQYF. For the CDR3, the DNA is TGTGCCAGCAGTTTAGGCAGAACCTACGAGCAGTACTTC.

This chain joins TRBV27 and TRBJ2-2; unclear D gene. The germline V and J ends were trimmed by 2 bases and 6 bases, with 10 bases remaining between them. The CDR3 extends over 14 amino acids. Germline V gives CDR1 MNHEY, CDR2 SMNVEV (reference sequence). The CDR3 DNA follows: TGTGCCAGCAGTTTAGGTCCCGGTTCCGGGGAGCTGTTTTTT. Encoded protein: CASSLGPGSGELFF.

V gene TRBV11-3 combines with J gene TRBJ1-5; TRBD1 agrees at 7 bases. Germline lookup yields CDR1 SGHNT and CDR2 YENEEA. V trimming: 1 base; J trimming: 1 base; junction bases outside the gene matches: 1. The CDR3 spans 15 residues. The chain's CDR3 is CASSLGQGSNQPQHF. The CDR3, as DNA: TGTGCCAGCAGCTTAGGACAGGGCAGCAATCAGCCCCAGCATTTT. Supplemented by reference TRBV11-3 and TRBJ1-5, the full variable domain reads EAGVVQSPRYKIIEKKQPVAFWCNPISGHNTLYWYLQNLGQGPELLIRYENEEAVDDSQLPKDRFSAERLKGVDSTLKIQPAELGDSAVYLCASSLGQGSNQPQHFGDGTRLSIL.

This chain joins TRBV7-2 and TRBJ2-2, with 11 bases that match TRBD1. The length of the CDR3 is 15 residues. Germline CDR1 reads SGHTA; CDR2 reads FQGNSA. Trimming took 5 bases from V and 4 from J; bases not matched to a gene: 3. The CDR3 DNA follows: TGTGCCAGCAGCCGGACAGGGGGCAGCACCGGGGAGCTGTTTTTT. This gives the protein CASSRTGGSTGELFF.

The CDR3 is CASSQGARNTEAFF. The CDR3 DNA sequence: TGCGCCAGCAGCCAAGGGGCAAGGAACACTGAAGCTTTCTTT. The chain employs TRBV4-1 and TRBJ1-1, with D uncertain. Per germline, CDR1 MGHRA and CDR2 YSYEKL. Trimming removed 1 base from V and 1 base from J, with 7 bases in between. The CDR3 is 14 residues long.

The chain has TRBV5-1 and TRBJ2-5; 7 nucleotides agree with TRBD1. Unmatched junction bases numbered 16, after V lost 3 bases and J lost 2 bases. Germline V gene data show CDR1 as SGHRS and CDR2 as YFSETQ. The CDR3 spans 18 residues. The chain's CDR3 is CASSYSGTAILNQETQYF. The CDR3, as DNA: TGCGCCAGCAGCTATTCCGGGACAGCAATCCTAAATCAAGAGACCCAGTACTTC. Using reference TRBV5-1 and TRBJ2-5 for the parts outside the CDR3, the full variable domain is KAGVTQTPRYLIKTRGQQVTLSCSPISGHRSVSWYQQTPGQGLQFLFEYFSETQRNKGNFPGRFSGRQFSNSRSEMNVSTLELGDSALYLCASSYSGTAILNQETQYFGPGTRLLVL.

This clone was picked up one time. This chain links TRBV19 with TRBJ2-2, with D possibly being TRBD2 (6 bases). Looked up from germline, CDR1 is LNHDA and CDR2 is SQIVND (reference sequence). Trimming removed 3 bases from V and 7 bases from J, with 12 bases in between. The CDR3 contains 14 residues. CDR3 DNA: TGTGCCAGTAGTATTCAGGGAGGACTCGGGGAGCTGTTTTTT. Translated, it gives CASSIQGGLGELFF.